This T cell receptor (beta chain) was sequenced for a study of T cell responses to AZD1222 COVID-19 vaccine. Method: immunoSEQ multiplex PCR; TCRdb's copy keeps in-frame clones and lacks some. The sample shows 65,000 to 100,000 clones, 75% to 95% of them seen only once. Note on this clone: No antigen is known for it.

Whole-study results and caveats: Only 5 or 6 people who got AZD1222 tested seropositive at baseline. The donor cohort was predominantly white British with a female majority, and clonal diversity may have been underestimated.

The sequence was collected from an adult who received the AZD1222 COVID-19 vaccine. Sequenced material: peripheral blood, taken 28 days after the second AZD1222 dose.

CDR3 DNA sequence: TGTGCCAGCAGCGCGGGACTAGCGGCTTACGAGCAGTACTTC. Its protein product is CASSAGLAAYEQYF. The chain joins TRBV7-2 to TRBJ2-7; 11 bases fit TRBD2. The CDR3 length is 14 residues. CDR1 and CDR2 from the germline V gene are SGHTA and FQGNSA. The junction had 4 bases not matched to a gene; V was cut back by 5 bases and J by 4 bases.